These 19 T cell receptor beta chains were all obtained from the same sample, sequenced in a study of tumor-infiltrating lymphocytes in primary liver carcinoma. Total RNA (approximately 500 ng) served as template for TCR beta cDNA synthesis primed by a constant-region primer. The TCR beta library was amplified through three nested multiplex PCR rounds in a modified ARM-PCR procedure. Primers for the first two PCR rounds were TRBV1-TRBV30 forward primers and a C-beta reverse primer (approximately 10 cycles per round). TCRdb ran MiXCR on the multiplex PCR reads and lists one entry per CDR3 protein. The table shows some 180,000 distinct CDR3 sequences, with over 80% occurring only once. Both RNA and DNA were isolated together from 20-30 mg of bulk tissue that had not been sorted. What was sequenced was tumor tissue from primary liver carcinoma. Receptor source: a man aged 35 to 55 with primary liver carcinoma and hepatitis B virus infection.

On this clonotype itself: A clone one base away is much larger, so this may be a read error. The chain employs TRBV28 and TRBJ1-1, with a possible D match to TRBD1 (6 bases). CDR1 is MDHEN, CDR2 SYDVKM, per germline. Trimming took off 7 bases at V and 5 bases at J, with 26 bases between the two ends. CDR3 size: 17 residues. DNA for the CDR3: TGTGCCAGCAATATAACCCCACAGGGAGGAGCGGGAACTGAAGCTTTCTTT. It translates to CASNITPQGGAGTEAFF.

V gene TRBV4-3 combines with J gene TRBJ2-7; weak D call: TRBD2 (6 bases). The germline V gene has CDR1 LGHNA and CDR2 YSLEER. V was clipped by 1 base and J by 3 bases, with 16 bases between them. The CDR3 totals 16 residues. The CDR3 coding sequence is TGCGCCAGCAGCCAAGGAATAGCGGCGAGCTACTACGAGCAGTACTTC. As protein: CASSQGIAASYYEQYF.

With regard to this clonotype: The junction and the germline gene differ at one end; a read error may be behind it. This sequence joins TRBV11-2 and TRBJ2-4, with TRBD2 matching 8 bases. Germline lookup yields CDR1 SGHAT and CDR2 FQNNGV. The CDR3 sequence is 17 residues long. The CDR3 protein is CASSFPGSSGAKNIRYF. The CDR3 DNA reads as TGTGCCAGCAGCTTTCCCGGGAGTAGCGGGGCTAAAAACATTCGGTACTTC.

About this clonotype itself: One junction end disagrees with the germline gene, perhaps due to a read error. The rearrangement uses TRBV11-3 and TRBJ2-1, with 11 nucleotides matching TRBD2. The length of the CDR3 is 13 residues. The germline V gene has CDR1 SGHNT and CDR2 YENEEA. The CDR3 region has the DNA TGTGTCAGCAGCGTACTAGCGGGAGTCTGGCAGTTCTTC. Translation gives CVSSVLAGVWQFF.

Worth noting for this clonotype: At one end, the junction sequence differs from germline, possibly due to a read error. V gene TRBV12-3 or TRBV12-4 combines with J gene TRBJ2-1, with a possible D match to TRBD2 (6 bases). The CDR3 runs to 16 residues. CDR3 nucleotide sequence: TGTGCAAGCGCCCGAAGTGGCGGGGATTTACTTAATGAACAGTTCTTC. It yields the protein CASARSGGDLLNEQFF.

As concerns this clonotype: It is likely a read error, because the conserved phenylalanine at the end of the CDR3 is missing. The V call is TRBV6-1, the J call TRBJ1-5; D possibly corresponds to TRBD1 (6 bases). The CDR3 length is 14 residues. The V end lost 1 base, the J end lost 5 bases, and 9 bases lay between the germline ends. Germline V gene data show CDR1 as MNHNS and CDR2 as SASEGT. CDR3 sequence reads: CASSEGGHDQPQHS. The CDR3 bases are TGTGCCAGCAGTGAAGGGGGACATGATCAGCCCCAGCATTCT.

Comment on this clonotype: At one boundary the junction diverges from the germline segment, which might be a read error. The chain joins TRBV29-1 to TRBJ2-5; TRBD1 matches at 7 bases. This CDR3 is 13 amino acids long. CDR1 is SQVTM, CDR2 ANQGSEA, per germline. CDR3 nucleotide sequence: TGCAGCGCCCCACGAGGACAGGCAGAGGCCCAGTACTTC. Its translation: CSAPRGQAEAQYF. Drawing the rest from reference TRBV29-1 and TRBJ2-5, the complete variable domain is SAVISQKPSRDICQRGTSLTIQCQVDSQVTMMFWYRQQPGQSLTLIATANQGSEATYESGFVIDKFPISRPNLTFSTLTVSNMSPEDSSIYLCSAPRGQAEAQYFGPGTRLLVL.

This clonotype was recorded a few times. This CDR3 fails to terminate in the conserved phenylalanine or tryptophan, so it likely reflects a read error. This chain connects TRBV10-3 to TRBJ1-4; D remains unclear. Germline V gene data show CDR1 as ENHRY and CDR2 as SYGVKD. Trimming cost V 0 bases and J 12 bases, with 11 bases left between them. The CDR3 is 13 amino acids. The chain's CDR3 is CAISESFPYELFI. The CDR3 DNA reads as TGTGCCATCAGTGAGTCATTCCCGTATGAACTGTTTATT.

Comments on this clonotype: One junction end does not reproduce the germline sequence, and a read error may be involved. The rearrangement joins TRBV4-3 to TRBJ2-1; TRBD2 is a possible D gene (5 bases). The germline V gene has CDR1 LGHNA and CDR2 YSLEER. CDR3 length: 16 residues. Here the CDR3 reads CASSQDWSGFHNEQFF. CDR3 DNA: TGCGCCAGCAGCCAAGATTGGAGCGGATTTCACAACGAGCAGTTCTTC.

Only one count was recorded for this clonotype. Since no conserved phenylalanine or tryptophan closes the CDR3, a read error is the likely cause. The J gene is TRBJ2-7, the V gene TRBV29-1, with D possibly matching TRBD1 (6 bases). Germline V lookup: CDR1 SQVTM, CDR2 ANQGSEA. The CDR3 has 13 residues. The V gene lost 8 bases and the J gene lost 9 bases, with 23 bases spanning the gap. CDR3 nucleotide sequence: TGCAGCCCCGGGGCAGGGACATCCAACGTGCAGTACTCC. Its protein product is CSPGAGTSNVQYS.

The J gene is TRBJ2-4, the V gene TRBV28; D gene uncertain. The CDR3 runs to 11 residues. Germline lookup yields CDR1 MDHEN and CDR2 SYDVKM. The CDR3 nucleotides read TGTGTAAGCAGTTCGGTAGTTATTCAGTACTTC. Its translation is CVSSSVVIQYF.

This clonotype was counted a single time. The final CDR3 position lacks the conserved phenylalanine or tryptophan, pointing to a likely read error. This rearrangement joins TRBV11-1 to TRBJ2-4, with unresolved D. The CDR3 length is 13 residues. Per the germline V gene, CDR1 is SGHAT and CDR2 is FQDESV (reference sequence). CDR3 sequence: CVSSQKHGDIQYL. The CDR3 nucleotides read TGTGTCAGCAGCCAGAAGCACGGTGACATTCAGTACTTA.

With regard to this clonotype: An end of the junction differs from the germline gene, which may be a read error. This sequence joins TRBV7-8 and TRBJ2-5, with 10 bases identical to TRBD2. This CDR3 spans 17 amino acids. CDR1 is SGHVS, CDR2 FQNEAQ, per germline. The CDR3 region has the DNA TGTGTCAGCAGCCCCCGAATAGCGGGAGGACCTTCAGAGACCCAGTACTTC. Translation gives CVSSPRIAGGPSETQYF. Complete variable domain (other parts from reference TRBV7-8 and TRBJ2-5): GAGVSQSPRYKVAKRGQDVALRCDPISGHVSLFWYQQALGQGPEFLTYFQNEAQLDKSGLPSDRFFAERPEGSVSTLKIQRTQQEDSAVYLCVSSPRIAGGPSETQYFGPGTRLLVL.

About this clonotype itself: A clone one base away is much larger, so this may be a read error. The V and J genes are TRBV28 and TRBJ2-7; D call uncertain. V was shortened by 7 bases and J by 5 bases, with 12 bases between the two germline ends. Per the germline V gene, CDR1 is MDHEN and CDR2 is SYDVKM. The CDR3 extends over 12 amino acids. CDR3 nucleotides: TGTGCCAGCAATTATTTCACGGACGAGCAGTACTTC. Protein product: CASNYFTDEQYF.

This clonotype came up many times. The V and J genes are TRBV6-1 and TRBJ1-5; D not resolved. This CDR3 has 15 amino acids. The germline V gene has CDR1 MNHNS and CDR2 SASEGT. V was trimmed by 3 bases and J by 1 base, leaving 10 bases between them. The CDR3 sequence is CASSEIGNSNQPQHF. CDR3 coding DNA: TGTGCCAGCAGTGAGATCGGGAACAGCAATCAGCCCCAGCATTTT.

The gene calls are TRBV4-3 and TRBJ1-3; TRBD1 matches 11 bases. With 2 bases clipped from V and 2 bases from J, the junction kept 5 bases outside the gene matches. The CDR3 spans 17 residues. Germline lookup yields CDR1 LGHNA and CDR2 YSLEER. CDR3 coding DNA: TGCGCCAGCAGCCAAACCCCGGGACAGGGGGCTGGAAACACCATATATTTT. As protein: CASSQTPGQGAGNTIYF.

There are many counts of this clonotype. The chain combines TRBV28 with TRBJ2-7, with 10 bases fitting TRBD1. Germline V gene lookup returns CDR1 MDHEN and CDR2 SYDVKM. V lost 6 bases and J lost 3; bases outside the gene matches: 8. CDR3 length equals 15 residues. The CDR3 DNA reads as TGTGCCAGCAGCTTACCGGGACAGGGGATCTACGAGCAGTACTTC. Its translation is CASSLPGQGIYEQYF.

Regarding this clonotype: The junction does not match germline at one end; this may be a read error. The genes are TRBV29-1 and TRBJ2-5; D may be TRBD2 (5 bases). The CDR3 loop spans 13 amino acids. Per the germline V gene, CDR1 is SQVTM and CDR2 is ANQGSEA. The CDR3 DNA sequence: TGCAGCGTTGAAGATCCTGCTTGGGAGACCCAGCACTTC. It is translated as CSVEDPAWETQHF.

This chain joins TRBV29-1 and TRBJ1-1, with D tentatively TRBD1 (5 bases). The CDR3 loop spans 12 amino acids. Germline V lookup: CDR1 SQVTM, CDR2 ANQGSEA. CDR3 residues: CSVRWGASEAFF. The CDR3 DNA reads TGCAGTGTTCGATGGGGCGCGAGTGAGGCTTTCTTT.